This T cell receptor gamma chain was captured by sequencing in a study of Vδ1+ human thymocytes. Study-wide points: Donors shared many TRG clonotypes but few TRD clonotypes. Thymic TRG and TRD repertoires appeared highly polyclonal.

As regards this clone: The antigen is unknown.

CDR3 size: 9 residues. Trimming took 8 bases from V and 12 from J; bases not matched to a gene: 7. Germline assignment: CDR1 GITISATS and CDR2 ISYDGTV (reference sequence). The template was reverse-transcribed extracted RNA. Multiplex PCR used pooled V-gene forward primers and a constant-region reverse primer to amplify CDR3s. TCRdb ran CATT on the multiplex PCR reads. The top ten clones hold roughly 2% of a sample with about 27,000 gamma-chain clones, about a fifth of them seen once. Sequencing was done on a sample of Vdelta1+ gamma-delta thymocytes from the thymus. Sample subset: FACS-sorted CD3+ TCRalphabeta- TCRVdelta1+ TCRVdelta2- thymocytes. This sequence joins TRGV9 and TRGJ1 or TRGJ2. This receptor was obtained from a boy under two years old who had congenital heart surgery. The DNA for the CDR3 is TGTGCCTTGTCATCCGGGAAACTCTTT. Translation gives CALSSGKLF.